This T cell receptor (beta chain) was sequenced for a study of T cells in Graves' hyperthyroidism and ophthalmopathy. General observations from the study: Ophthalmopathy and stable hyperthyroidism were told apart by a 13 V-J model. Blood also carried most thyroid clonotypes expanded above 0.001.

This clonotype was recorded a few times. Its antigen is currently unknown. There were TCR beta CDR3 regions amplified from RNA transcripts. The primer set for the first-round RT-PCR of the TCR CDR3 was HTBI. From the multiplex PCR reads, TCRdb called clonotypes with MiXCR, one entry per CDR3 protein. The sample lists about 570,000 distinct CDR3 sequences; 46% were seen once. The V gene's germline CDR1 is SGHVS and CDR2 FQNEAQ. The V and J ends lost 5 bases and 6 bases respectively, with 13 bases between them. The CDR3 is made up of 13 amino acids. The TCR was taken from an adult woman with Graves' disease, either hyperthyroidism or ophthalmopathy (not recorded which). The genes are TRBV7-8 and TRBJ1-2; tentative D call: TRBD1 (5 bases). Sequenced sample: peripheral blood or thyroid tissue (not recorded which). CDR3 in DNA: TGTGCCAGCAGCAGAGGGGAAGCTGATGGCTACACCTTC. This translates into CASSRGEADGYTF.